The next 4 T cell receptor beta chains were all read from a single sample in a study of cytomegalovirus exposure and HLA in healthy donors. With 60 Vbeta and 13 Jbeta primers, the PCR was carried out. The data were produced by immunoSEQ multiplex PCR, yet TCRdb's version contains in-frame clones alone and is incomplete. The sample contains 90,000 to 110,000 clones, 75% to 85% of which appear only once. The sample was PBMCs. The receptors stem from a man younger than 45 in good health and CMV-seronegative.

In its sample, this clone was seen a few times. This chain connects TRBV6-5 to TRBJ1-2; the D is unclear. The CDR3 covers 13 residues. V was trimmed by 4 bases and J by 7 bases, leaving 13 bases between them. CDR1 is MNHEY, CDR2 SVGAGI, per germline. The CDR3 reads CASSSRPFGGYTF. The CDR3 DNA follows: TGTGCCAGCAGTTCCAGGCCGTTTGGTGGCTACACCTTC.

A few counts support this clone. The J gene is TRBJ1-1, the V gene TRBV6-1; D unclear. The germline V gene encodes CDR1 MNHNS and CDR2 SASEGT. Trimming stripped 8 bases from V and 0 bases from J, with 7 bases between. The CDR3 contains 12 residues. For the CDR3, the DNA is TGTGCCAGCTACGGTTTGAACACTGAAGCTTTCTTT. This sequence encodes CASYGLNTEAFF.

This clone was observed once. The rearrangement links TRBV5-5 to TRBJ2-7; 7 nucleotides align to TRBD1. Germline CDR1 reads SGHKS; CDR2 reads YYEKEE (reference sequence). With 7 bases clipped from V and 2 bases from J, the junction kept 12 bases outside the gene matches. The CDR3 length is 15 residues. The CDR3 spells CASGVGQARAYEQYF. The CDR3 coding sequence is TGTGCCAGCGGAGTTGGACAGGCGCGAGCCTACGAGCAGTACTTC.

DNA for the CDR3: TGTGCCAGCAGCCCCGGAGCGGCGATCCAAGAGACCCAGTACTTC. It translates to CASSPGAAIQETQYF. The gene calls are TRBV7-8 and TRBJ2-5; tentative D call: TRBD2 (5 bases). CDR1 is SGHVS and CDR2 is FQNEAQ in the germline V gene. The CDR3 extends over 15 amino acids. The V end lost 5 bases, the J end lost 1 base, and 14 bases lay between the germline ends.